Listed here are 22 T cell receptor beta chains from one sample, sequenced in a study of OX40 agonist ivuxolimab in advanced cancers. Clones were sequenced by immunoSEQ multiplex PCR, and TCRdb holds only the in-frame ones, with some missing. The table has some 74,000 clones, around 80% seen once. Sequencing used CD4+ or CD8+ T cells sorted from blood, obtained in a trial of the OX40 agonist ivuxolimab. These receptors were collected from an adult with an advanced solid tumor such as melanoma, head and neck, liver or kidney cancer.

This sequence joins TRBV4-1 and TRBJ1-5; D gene unclear. Trimming removed 1 base at V and 4 bases at J, with 5 bases between. CDR3 length: 13 amino acids. Germline assignment: CDR1 MGHRA and CDR2 YSYEKL. This CDR3 is CASSQGRNQPQHF. CDR3 nucleotide sequence: TGCGCCAGCAGCCAAGGACGAAATCAGCCCCAGCATTTT.

This chain connects TRBV5-8 to TRBJ1-2; 7 bases are shared with TRBD1. V shed 2 bases, J shed 7 bases, and the junction held 8 bases outside the gene matches. Germline V gene sequence: CDR1 SGHTS, CDR2 YDEGEE. The CDR3 consists of 14 residues. The CDR3 region has the DNA TGTGCCAGCAGCTTACTGACAGGGAGCGGTGGCTACACCTTC. It is translated as CASSLLTGSGGYTF.

This chain uses TRBV2 with TRBJ2-3; D uncertain. Per the germline V gene, CDR1 is SNHLY and CDR2 is FYNNEI. This CDR3 is built from 12 residues. V lost 6 bases, J lost 8 bases, and 12 bases lay in between. In DNA, the CDR3 is TGTGCCAGCAGCGCTTTGACGGGTACGCAGTATTTT. As protein: CASSALTGTQYF.

The CDR3 loop reads CASSQERGSTDTQYF. The CDR3 bases are TGCGCCAGCAGCCAAGAGCGGGGGAGCACAGATACGCAGTATTTT. The chain uses TRBV4-1 and TRBJ2-3; 7 positions match TRBD2. The CDR3 is 15 amino acids. V lost 0 bases and J lost 0; bases outside the gene matches: 0. The germline gives CDR1 MGHRA, CDR2 YSYEKL.

Only a few counts were recorded for this clone. This rearrangement joins TRBV4-3 to TRBJ2-2; no definite D call. Trimming left V 1 base short and J 3 bases short, with 6 bases between. CDR1 and CDR2 (germline): LGHNA, YSLEER. This CDR3 comprises 14 residues. CDR3 sequence (DNA): TGCGCCAGCAGCCAAGCCCCGGACACCGGGGAGCTGTTTTTT. It specifies CASSQAPDTGELFF.

This chain links TRBV28 with TRBJ2-6; 12 bases align to TRBD1. The CDR3 runs 19 residues. Germline-derived CDR1 and CDR2 are MDHEN and SYDVKM. The trim removed 8 bases at V and 2 bases at J, leaving 13 bases unmatched. The CDR3: CASHAWGQGARAGANVLTF. The CDR3 nucleotides read TGTGCCAGCCACGCTTGGGGACAGGGGGCGCGGGCTGGGGCCAACGTCCTGACTTTC.

The chain carries TRBV27 and TRBJ1-3; D perhaps matches TRBD1 (6 bases). From germline, CDR1 is MNHEY and CDR2 SMNVEV (reference sequence). The CDR3 has 16 residues. V dropped 0 bases and J dropped 4 bases, with 13 bases sitting between them. The CDR3 bases are TGTGCCAGCAGTTTATCGTGGGGGCCGGCGGGAAACACCATATATTTT. Protein product: CASSLSWGPAGNTIYF.

The chain uses TRBV11-3 and TRBJ2-3; D call uncertain. Trimming stripped 3 bases from V and 4 bases from J, with 11 bases between. This CDR3 is built from 14 residues. Germline V gene data show CDR1 as SGHNT and CDR2 as YENEEA. The CDR3 DNA follows: TGTGCCAGCAGCTTGGGTGTGGGGTCAGATACGCAGTATTTT. Translating gives CASSLGVGSDTQYF.

CDR3 in DNA: TGTGCCAGCAGTAACCTACGGGAGCAGTACTTC. This codes for CASSNLREQYF. The chain carries TRBV6-1 and TRBJ2-7; D unclear. CDR1 is MNHNS and CDR2 is SASEGT in the germline V gene. Trimming cost V 5 bases and J 7 bases, with 9 bases left between them. The CDR3 has 11 amino acids.

This sequence joins TRBV6-5 and TRBJ2-7; D is perhaps TRBD1 (5 bases). The CDR3 is 15 residues long. Germline V gene lookup returns CDR1 MNHEY and CDR2 SVGAGI. Trimming pared 6 bases from V and 6 bases from J, leaving 21 bases between. This CDR3 is CASRPGQRMLGEQYF. The CDR3 coding sequence is TGTGCCAGCAGGCCAGGACAACGGATGCTTGGCGAGCAGTACTTC.

The chain joins TRBV2 to TRBJ2-2, with D uncertain. The CDR3 has 15 residues. V lost 1 base and J lost 0, with 6 bases in between. The germline CDR1 and CDR2 sequences are SNHLY and FYNNEI. CDR3 in amino acids: CASSEDWSNTGELFF. CDR3 bases: TGTGCCAGCAGTGAAGACTGGTCGAACACCGGGGAGCTGTTTTTT.

The gene calls are TRBV5-4 and TRBJ2-4; 8 positions agree with TRBD1. CDR3 length equals 17 residues. Germline trimming cut 3 bases from V and 1 base from J; bases unmatched to any gene: 9. Germline values: CDR1 SGHNT, CDR2 YYREEE (reference sequence). CDR3 amino acids: CASSSLDRALAKNIQYF. The CDR3 nucleotides are TGTGCCAGCAGCTCCTTGGACAGGGCCCTTGCCAAAAACATTCAGTACTTC.

This chain uses TRBV2 with TRBJ1-5, with 8 bases that match TRBD1. Germline CDR1 SNHLY, CDR2 FYNNEI. With V trimmed by 1 base and J by 5 bases, 7 bases remained unmatched. The CDR3 length is 16 residues. The CDR3 nucleotides are TGTGCCAGCAGTGAAGACAGGGGGTTGGAGGATCAGCCCCAGCATTTT. Translation: CASSEDRGLEDQPQHF.

J is TRBJ1-2 and V is TRBV28; the D is unclear. This CDR3 is 13 amino acids long. Trimming took 3 bases from V and 3 from J, leaving 8 bases between them. Germline V lookup: CDR1 MDHEN, CDR2 SYDVKM. This CDR3 reads CASSLGRDYGYTF. As DNA, the CDR3 is TGTGCCAGCAGTTTGGGCAGAGACTATGGCTACACCTTC.

The chain couples TRBV4-2 to TRBJ2-2; D unresolved. Between the trimmed V and J ends, which lost 0 bases and 0 bases, there was a span of 5 bases. The CDR3 runs to 15 residues. Per the germline V gene, CDR1 is LGHNA and CDR2 is YNFKEQ. CDR3 nucleotides: TGTGCCAGCAGCCAAGATGGGACGAACACCGGGGAGCTGTTTTTT. Its protein is CASSQDGTNTGELFF.

J is TRBJ2-3 and V is TRBV19; TRBD2 agrees at 8 bases. V lost 3 bases to trimming and J lost 0 bases; unmatched junction nucleotides: 2. This CDR3 has 15 residues. Germline CDR1 and CDR2: LNHDA and SQIVND (reference sequence). CDR3 DNA: TGTGCCAGTAGTATTAGCGGGACTAGCACAGATACGCAGTATTTT. It translates to CASSISGTSTDTQYF.

This clone was counted between two and nine times. This sequence joins TRBV19 and TRBJ2-3; a weak D match, TRBD2 (6 bases). The CDR3 is made up of 17 amino acids. With 10 bases removed from V and 0 bases from J, the gap between germline ends came to 23 bases. In germline, CDR1 is LNHDA, CDR2 SQIVND (reference sequence). This CDR3 is CAIVLAPTGLSTDTQYF. The CDR3 coding sequence is TGTGCCATCGTCTTAGCCCCTACGGGACTCAGCACAGATACGCAGTATTTT.

The chain carries TRBV7-9 and TRBJ1-1; D possibly corresponds to TRBD1 (6 bases). V lost 9 bases to trimming and J lost 2 bases, with 16 bases between them. The germline V gene has CDR1 SEHNR and CDR2 FQNEAQ (reference sequence). This CDR3 is 14 amino acids long. The CDR3 region is CASRRDTTNTEAFF. CDR3 coding DNA: TGTGCCAGTCGACGGGACACCACCAACACTGAAGCTTTCTTT. Supplemented by reference TRBV7-9 and TRBJ1-1, the full variable domain reads DTGVSQNPRHKITKRGQNVTFRCDPISEHNRLYWYRQTLGQGPEFLTYFQNEAQLEKSRLLSDRFSAERPKGSFSTLEIQRTEQGDSAMYLCASRRDTTNTEAFFGQGTRLTVV.

This clone was detected only a few times. The chain has TRBV6-5 and TRBJ2-1; TRBD2 is a possible D gene (6 bases). Trimming stripped 6 bases from V and 11 bases from J, with 14 bases between. The CDR3 is made up of 12 amino acids. Germline loops: CDR1 MNHEY, CDR2 SVGAGI. The CDR3 is CASREGLQKQFF. In DNA form, the CDR3 reads TGTGCCAGCAGGGAGGGGCTCCAGAAGCAGTTCTTC.

This sequence joins TRBV5-1 and TRBJ2-7; TRBD1 might be the D (6 bases). Trimming cost V 10 bases and J 2 bases, with 16 bases left between them. CDR3 length: 13 amino acids. From germline, CDR1 is SGHRS and CDR2 YFSETQ. Here the CDR3 reads CAGGRGETYEQYF. The CDR3, as DNA: TGCGCCGGGGGCAGGGGTGAGACCTACGAGCAGTACTTC.

The chain employs TRBV28 and TRBJ2-6; D is undetermined. The CDR3 spans 14 residues. Between the trimmed V and J ends, which lost 6 bases and 6 bases, there was a span of 12 bases. Looked up from germline, CDR1 is MDHEN and CDR2 is SYDVKM. The CDR3 DNA reads as TGTGCCAGCAGCCTCGTTCGCGAGGCCAACGTCCTGACTTTC. Translated, it gives CASSLVREANVLTF.

V and J are TRBV10-3 and TRBJ1-1, with D perhaps TRBD1 (5 bases). V was clipped by 2 bases and J by 1 base, with 8 bases between them. The CDR3 length is 14 residues. CDR1 is ENHRY and CDR2 is SYGVKD in the germline V gene. This CDR3 reads CAISEGASNTEAFF. Written as DNA, the CDR3 is TGTGCCATCAGTGAGGGGGCTTCGAACACTGAAGCTTTCTTT.